This T cell receptor (beta chain) was obtained from a study of cytomegalovirus exposure and HLA in healthy donors. Details on this clone: As yet, its antigen is unknown.

CDR1 and CDR2 from the germline V gene are SQVTM and ANQGSEA. This CDR3 contains 11 residues. V lost 6 bases to trimming and J lost 4 bases; unmatched junction nucleotides: 2. Study-wide results and limits: Sequences of the TCR beta chain were said to predict the HLA-A and HLA-B alleles of most subjects accurately.

A multiplex PCR was run with 60 Vbeta primers and 13 Jbeta primers. The data were produced by immunoSEQ multiplex PCR, yet TCRdb's version contains in-frame clones alone and is incomplete. The sample lists about 100,000 clones, 81% seen once, with more than 4.5% in the top ten. This sequence was found in a middle-aged man in good health and CMV-seropositive. Source material: PBMCs. The V gene is TRBV29-1, the J gene TRBJ1-2; TRBD1 matches at 7 bases. Here the CDR3 DNA reads TGCAGCGTAGGGGACAGCTATGGCTACACCTTC. It codes for CSVGDSYGYTF.